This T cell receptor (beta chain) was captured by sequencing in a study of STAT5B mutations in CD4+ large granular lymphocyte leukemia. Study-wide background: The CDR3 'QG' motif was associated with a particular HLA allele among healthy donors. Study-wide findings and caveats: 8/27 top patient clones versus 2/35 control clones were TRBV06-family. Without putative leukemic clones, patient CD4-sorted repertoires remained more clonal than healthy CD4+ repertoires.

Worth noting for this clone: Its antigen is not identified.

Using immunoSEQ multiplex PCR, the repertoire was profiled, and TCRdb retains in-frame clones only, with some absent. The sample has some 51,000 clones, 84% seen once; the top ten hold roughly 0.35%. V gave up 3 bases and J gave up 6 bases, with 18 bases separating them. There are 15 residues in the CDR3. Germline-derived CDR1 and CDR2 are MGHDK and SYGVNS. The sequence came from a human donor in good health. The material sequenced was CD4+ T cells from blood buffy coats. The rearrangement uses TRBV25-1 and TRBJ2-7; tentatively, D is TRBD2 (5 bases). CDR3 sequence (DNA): TGTGCCAGCAGTGATCGGATAACGGGATCCCGCGAGCAGTACTTC. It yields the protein CASSDRITGSREQYF.